The entry below describes one T cell receptor (beta chain). The antigen is unknown. CDR3 size: 12 residues. Trimming shortened V by 0 bases and J by 6 bases, and 7 bases separated the two germline ends. Germline CDR1 and CDR2: SGHKS and YYEKEE (reference sequence). This specimen comes from a study of T cell repertoires in cytomegalovirus infection. About the research overall: Used in the study were CMV epitopes, some recently identified and HLA-C-restricted, others well-studied and HLA-B-restricted. Public TCR beta signature analysis indicated the presence of both CMV infection and matching HLA type.

Study observations and caveats: HLA-C-restricted CMV clonotypes gave the most frequent clonotype in two of eight donors.

Via MiXCR, TCRdb re-called the reads, giving one row per CDR3 protein. Among about 70,000 distinct CDR3 sequences listed, approximately 22% were seen once. The sample was CD8+ T cells from cultured PBMCs, taken from culture after CMV antigen stimulation. This clonotype was obtained from a human donor in good health (CMV status not recorded). Some clones in this sample may be carry-over from other donors' samples. The chain combines TRBV5-5 with TRBJ2-7, with a tentative D call TRBD1 (5 bases). CDR3 nucleotides: TGTGCCAGCAGCTTGGCAGGGATCGAGCAGTACTTC. Translating gives CASSLAGIEQYF.